These 27 T cell receptor beta chains were all obtained from the same sample, sequenced in a study of Ad26.COV2.S vaccination and SARS-CoV-2 variants. Repertoires were generated with immunoSEQ multiplex PCR, while TCRdb's copy carries only in-frame clones and drops some. Here the sample spans about 470,000 clones, about nine tenths being singletons. Treatment specified: roughly 19 received Ad26.COV2.S at low or high dose, single or two shots; 5 received placebo; per-sample allocation not given. Sampling was performed 63 days after the first vaccine or placebo injection. The sequencing here drew on peripheral blood, taken in a trial of Ad26.COV2.S vaccine versus placebo. Source of these receptors: a person between 18 and 60 years old who received the Ad26.COV2.S COVID-19 vaccine or a placebo.

The chain combines TRBV18 with TRBJ2-2; no clear D. There are 16 residues in the CDR3. CDR1 and CDR2 from the germline V gene are KGHSH and LQKENI. V was shortened by 0 bases and J by 2 bases, with 10 bases between the two germline ends. CDR3 loop: CASSPPQNTNTGELFF. In nucleotides, the CDR3 is TGTGCCAGCTCACCACCACAAAACACAAACACCGGGGAGCTGTTTTTT.

This chain uses TRBV7-2 with TRBJ2-1; D gene uncertain. V was clipped by 1 base and J by 6 bases, with 10 bases between them. Germline values: CDR1 SGHTA, CDR2 FQGNSA. The CDR3 loop spans 14 amino acids. In DNA, the CDR3 is TGTGCCAGCAGCTTAGATTACGGTGTCAATGAGCAGTTCTTC. Its translation is CASSLDYGVNEQFF.

The chain is built from TRBV6-4 and TRBJ1-4; TRBD1 aligns across 8 bases. The CDR3 spans 16 residues. In germline, CDR1 is MRHNA, CDR2 SNTAGT. The trim removed 2 bases at V and 3 bases at J, leaving 5 bases unmatched. CDR3 amino acids: CASSDPDRASNEKLFF. The CDR3, as DNA: TGTGCCAGCAGTGACCCGGACAGGGCGTCTAATGAAAAACTGTTTTTT.

The CDR3 here is CASSQREHSYTF. CDR3 nucleotide sequence: TGTGCCAGCAGCCAGAGGGAACATTCGTACACCTTC. The chain combines TRBV4-2 with TRBJ1-2; D remains ambiguous. Trimming shortened V by 3 bases and J by 11 bases, and 13 bases separated the two germline ends. The CDR3 runs 12 residues. The germline gives CDR1 LGHNA, CDR2 YNFKEQ.

The chain carries TRBV24-1 and TRBJ2-3, with D unresolved. Trimming removed 6 bases at V and 2 bases at J, with 2 bases between. This CDR3 contains 11 residues. Germline V gives CDR1 KGHDR, CDR2 SFDVKD. The DNA for the CDR3 is TGTGCCACCAGTCTCACAGATACGCAGTATTTT. Translated: CATSLTDTQYF.

The gene calls are TRBV28 and TRBJ2-4; 8 bases are a match to TRBD2. CDR1 and CDR2 (germline): MDHEN, SYDVKM. The trim removed 7 bases at V and 8 bases at J, leaving 7 bases unmatched. This CDR3 comprises 13 residues. The CDR3 protein is CASMTGGVDIQYF. The CDR3 DNA sequence: TGTGCCAGCATGACCGGGGGGGTAGACATTCAGTACTTC.

The chain combines TRBV11-2 with TRBJ2-5; no clear D gene. The CDR3 sequence is 13 residues long. With 0 bases removed from V and 0 bases from J, the gap between germline ends came to 2 bases. Germline-derived CDR1 and CDR2 are SGHAT and FQNNGV. CDR3: CASSLEYQETQYF. DNA for the CDR3: TGTGCCAGCAGCTTAGAGTACCAAGAGACCCAGTACTTC.

The V call is TRBV2, the J call TRBJ2-7; TRBD2 agrees at 12 bases. The V gene end was trimmed by 1 base and the J gene end by 3 bases; junction bases not matched to a gene: 1. Germline CDR1 and CDR2: SNHLY and FYNNEI. This CDR3 is 15 amino acids long. The chain's CDR3 is CASSEGTSGVYEQYF. The CDR3 DNA reads TGTGCCAGCAGTGAAGGGACTAGCGGGGTCTACGAGCAGTACTTC.

The V call is TRBV28, the J call TRBJ2-5; 9 bases line up with TRBD1. The CDR3 is 13 amino acids. J was trimmed by 5 bases and V by 7 bases; bases with no gene match: 5. In germline, CDR1 is MDHEN, CDR2 SYDVKM. The CDR3 region is CASTDRGFETQYF. The CDR3, as DNA: TGTGCCAGCACTGACAGGGGGTTCGAGACCCAGTACTTC.

This rearrangement joins TRBV5-1 to TRBJ2-7; D possibly corresponds to TRBD2 (6 bases). This CDR3 is built from 16 residues. The germline V gene encodes CDR1 SGHRS and CDR2 YFSETQ. The V end was cut by 0 bases, the J end by 2 bases, with 15 bases between. In nucleotides, the CDR3 is TGCGCCAGCAGCTTGGGGGGGGACGGAGGTCCCTACGAGCAGTACTTC. Translating gives CASSLGGDGGPYEQYF.

The J gene is TRBJ2-1, the V gene TRBV6-5; 8 positions match TRBD2. The ends lost 4 bases at V and 4 bases at J; junction bases unmatched: 6. The CDR3 has 15 residues. CDR1 and CDR2 (germline): MNHEY, SVGAGI. The CDR3 here is CASSSRVAGYNEQFF. CDR3 sequence (DNA): TGTGCCAGCAGTTCCCGGGTAGCGGGATACAATGAGCAGTTCTTC.

V usage is TRBV29-1 and J usage is TRBJ2-3, with a weak D call TRBD1 (5 bases). CDR3 size: 14 residues. CDR1 and CDR2 (germline): SQVTM, ANQGSEA. V lost 5 bases and J 4 bases, leaving 16 bases between the germline ends. CDR3 protein: CSVLAGILPDTQYF. CDR3 nucleotides: TGCAGCGTTTTGGCAGGGATACTACCAGATACGCAGTATTTT.

The chain employs TRBV7-9 and TRBJ2-4; a possible D gene is TRBD2 (7 bases). Germline lookup yields CDR1 SEHNR and CDR2 FQNEAQ (reference sequence). This CDR3 is 15 amino acids long. The V gene lost 3 bases and the J gene lost 4 bases, with 13 bases spanning the gap. The CDR3 DNA sequence: TGTGCCAGCAGCTTCGGCGGGGGCGGTAAAAACATTCAGTACTTC. The encoded protein is CASSFGGGGKNIQYF. The entire variable domain, with the rest obtained from reference TRBV7-9 and TRBJ2-4, is as follows: DTGVSQNPRHKITKRGQNVTFRCDPISEHNRLYWYRQTLGQGPEFLTYFQNEAQLEKSRLLSDRFSAERPKGSFSTLEIQRTEQGDSAMYLCASSFGGGGKNIQYFGAGTRLSVL.

Concerning this clone itself: The sample holds other DNA sequences that translate to the same CDR3. This CDR3 is CASSQTDTQYF. DNA for the CDR3: TGTGCCAGCAGTCAAACAGATACGCAGTATTTT. The chain links TRBV2 to TRBJ2-3; D gene ambiguous. Germline V CDR1 and CDR2: SNHLY, FYNNEI. This CDR3 comprises 11 residues. V shed 5 bases and J shed 3 bases, with 3 bases lying between them. The full variable domain, in which reference TRBV2 and TRBJ2-3 provide the parts outside the CDR3, is EPEVTQTPSHQVTQMGQEVILRCVPISNHLYFYWYRQILGQKVEFLVSFYNNEISEKSEIFDDQFSVERPDGSNFTLKIRSTKLEDSAMYFCASSQTDTQYFGPGTRLTVL.

This clone was observed once. The chain uses TRBV5-1 and TRBJ2-5; 15 bases match TRBD2. Germline lookup yields CDR1 SGHRS and CDR2 YFSETQ. V gave up 4 bases and J gave up 4 bases; unmatched junction bases: 8. The CDR3 is 17 residues long. The chain's CDR3 is CASSAGLAGGPGETQYF. For the CDR3, the DNA is TGCGCCAGCAGCGCTGGACTAGCGGGAGGGCCAGGAGAGACCCAGTACTTC.

The chain uses TRBV10-3 and TRBJ1-3; tentative D call: TRBD1 (5 bases). CDR1 and CDR2 from the germline V gene are ENHRY and SYGVKD. Trimming took 3 bases from V and 4 from J, leaving 10 bases between them. The CDR3 consists of 14 residues. The CDR3 spells CAISEFGDGNTIYF. Here the CDR3 DNA reads TGTGCCATCAGTGAATTTGGGGACGGAAACACCATATATTTT.

The rearrangement joins TRBV3-1 (or the pseudogene TRBV3-2) to TRBJ1-5; D ambiguous. In germline, CDR1 is LGHDT, CDR2 YNNKEL (reference sequence). The length of the CDR3 is 14 residues. Trimming took off 1 base at V and 4 bases at J, with 8 bases between the two ends. CDR3 DNA: TGTGCCAGCAGCCAAGGGTTAGGGAATCAGCCCCAGCATTTT. Encoded protein: CASSQGLGNQPQHF.

This chain uses TRBV4-3 with TRBJ2-7, with D perhaps matching TRBD1 or TRBD2 (5 bases each). V was clipped by 3 bases and J by 2 bases, with 11 bases between them. Germline CDR1 and CDR2: LGHNA and YSLEER. The CDR3 has 14 amino acids. The CDR3 loop reads CASSQRLGPYEQYF. In DNA, the CDR3 is TGCGCCAGCAGCCAGCGCTTGGGACCCTACGAGCAGTACTTC.

The genes are TRBV9 and TRBJ2-3; 9 bases align to TRBD2. Germline lookup yields CDR1 SGDLS and CDR2 YYNGEE. Unmatched junction bases numbered 12, after V lost 4 bases and J lost 6 bases. This CDR3 contains 16 residues. The CDR3 loop reads CASSLTGSGRSDTQYF. In DNA form, the CDR3 reads TGTGCCAGCAGCCTGACCGGTAGCGGGAGAAGCGATACGCAGTATTTT.

The chain carries TRBV9 and TRBJ1-1; TRBD1 aligns across 7 bases. Germline values: CDR1 SGDLS, CDR2 YYNGEE. The CDR3 totals 15 residues. The V segment lost 0 bases and the J segment 1 base; nucleotides outside the gene matches: 3. In DNA, the CDR3 is TGTGCCAGCAGCGTAGCGGGACAGTGGAACACTGAAGCTTTCTTT. It yields the protein CASSVAGQWNTEAFF. The whole variable domain, remainder taken from reference TRBV9 and TRBJ1-1, is DSGVTQTPKHLITATGQRVTLRCSPRSGDLSVYWYQQSLDQGLQFLIQYYNGEERAKGNILERFSAQQFPDLHSELNLSSLELGDSALYFCASSVAGQWNTEAFFGQGTRLTVV.

This chain connects TRBV9 to TRBJ2-7; 12 positions match TRBD2. Germline V lookup: CDR1 SGDLS, CDR2 YYNGEE. Trimming at V came to 2 bases and at J to 4 bases, leaving 4 bases not matched to a gene. The length of the CDR3 is 15 residues. In DNA, the CDR3 is TGTGCCAGCAGCGTTTCCGGACTAGCGGGGTACGAGCAGTACTTC. Protein product: CASSVSGLAGYEQYF.

The chain employs TRBV7-8 and TRBJ2-1; perhaps TRBD2 as D (5 bases). CDR1 and CDR2 from the germline V gene are SGHVS and FQNEAQ. Trimming removed 3 bases at V and 12 bases at J, with 18 bases between. This CDR3 spans 14 amino acids. The CDR3 DNA reads as TGTGCCAGCAGCTTTGGGGATACGAGGGCCAGGCAGTTCTTC. As protein: CASSFGDTRARQFF.

This clone was detected once. The rearrangement links TRBV5-1 to TRBJ2-2; 7 bases fit TRBD2. CDR1 and CDR2 (germline): SGHRS, YFSETQ. CDR3 length: 18 amino acids. J was trimmed by 3 bases and V by 2 bases; bases with no gene match: 13. CDR3 sequence reads: CASSLTGGVLRDTGELFF. The CDR3 bases are TGCGCCAGCAGCTTAACGGGAGGAGTCCTTCGTGACACCGGGGAGCTGTTTTTT.

In its sample, this clone was seen once. The rearrangement links TRBV7-9 to TRBJ2-1; no reliable D call. The CDR3 runs 14 residues. The V end lost 0 bases, the J end lost 3 bases, and 6 bases lay between the germline ends. Germline assignment: CDR1 SEHNR and CDR2 FQNEAQ (reference sequence). CDR3 DNA sequence: TGTGCCAGCAGCTTAGCCCATGACTACAATGAGCAGTTCTTC. It is translated as CASSLAHDYNEQFF.

The chain links TRBV19 to TRBJ1-1; 7 nucleotides line up with TRBD1. The CDR3 loop spans 14 amino acids. CDR1 LNHDA and CDR2 SQIVND come from the germline V gene (reference sequence). Unmatched junction bases numbered 7, after V lost 8 bases and J lost 1 base. For the CDR3, the DNA is TGTGCCAGTGGGCGACAGGGATCGAACACTGAAGCTTTCTTT. Residues: CASGRQGSNTEAFF.

The sample holds a few counts of this clone. CDR3 bases: TGTGCCACCACGACAGTTGGAGGCGGATCCTACGAGCAGTACTTC. Its protein product is CATTTVGGGSYEQYF. This rearrangement joins TRBV7-8 to TRBJ2-7; D is tentatively TRBD1 or TRBD2 (5 bases each). From germline, CDR1 is SGHVS and CDR2 FQNEAQ. V lost 10 bases and J 1 base, leaving 20 bases between the germline ends. The CDR3 runs 15 residues.

The rearrangement joins TRBV5-4 to TRBJ2-7; D tentatively reads TRBD1 or TRBD2 (5 bases each). V lost 5 bases to trimming and J lost 2 bases, with 14 bases between them. The CDR3 runs 14 residues. The germline V gene has CDR1 SGHNT and CDR2 YYREEE (reference sequence). The DNA for the CDR3 is TGTGCCAGCAGACGGGGACGCGACCCCTACGAGCAGTACTTC. It is translated as CASRRGRDPYEQYF.